This T cell receptor beta chain derives from a study of T-cell reconstitution after alpha-beta-depleted transplantation in children. As it was prepared, the TCRbeta library received unique molecular identifiers. TCRdb recomputed calls from the PCR reads with MiXCR, one row per CDR3 protein. The profile covers about 370,000 distinct CDR3 sequences, with 20% appearing a single time and around 3.9% taken by the ten largest. CDR3 length: 16 residues. Between the trimmed V and J ends, which lost 0 bases and 4 bases, there was a span of 17 bases. Germline loops: CDR1 SGDLS, CDR2 YYNGEE. This receptor was identified in a human donor who donated a stem cell graft to a child with acute myeloid leukemia. The rearrangement joins TRBV9 to TRBJ2-7; D is ambiguous. Sequenced material: PBMCs from the stem cell graft donor, taken from the stem cell graft. In DNA form, the CDR3 reads TGTGCCAGCAGCGTAGGGGAAGGTGCCACTAATTACGAGCAGTACTTC. Encoded protein: CASSVGEGATNYEQYF.